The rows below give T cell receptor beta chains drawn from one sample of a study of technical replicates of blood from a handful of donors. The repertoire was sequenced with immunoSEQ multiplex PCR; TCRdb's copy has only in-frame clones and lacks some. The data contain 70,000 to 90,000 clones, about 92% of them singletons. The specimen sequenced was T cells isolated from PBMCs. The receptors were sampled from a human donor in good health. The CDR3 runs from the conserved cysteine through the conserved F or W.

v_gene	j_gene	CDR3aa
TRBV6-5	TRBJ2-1	CASSLAVYNEQFF
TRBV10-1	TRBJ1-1	CASYPSSSVEAFF
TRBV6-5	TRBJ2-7	CASSRDSAEPYEQYF
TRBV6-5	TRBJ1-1	CASSSQLKGSHEAFF
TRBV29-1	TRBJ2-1	CSAHLAGRDNEQFF
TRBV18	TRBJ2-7	CASSPREYLSYEQYF
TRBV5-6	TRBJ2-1	CASSSTSYRAGLTGEQFF
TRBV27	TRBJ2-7	CASSLFTPPAGVYEQYF
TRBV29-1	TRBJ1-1	CSAKTGRNTEAFF
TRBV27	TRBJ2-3	CASSSTTSGRADTQYF
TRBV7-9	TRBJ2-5	CASSPALGRETQYF
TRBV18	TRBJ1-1	CASSPMDRNTEAFF
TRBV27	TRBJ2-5	CASSFSLGATQYF
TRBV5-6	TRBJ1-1	CASSPNAGGSSTEAFF
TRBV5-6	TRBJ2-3	CASSLTRYVVTDTQYF
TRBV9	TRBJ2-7	CASSGAYEQYF